The clone carrying this T cell receptor beta chain turned up a few times. Its antigen remains unidentified. The data belong to a study of cytomegalovirus exposure and HLA in healthy donors. Study-wide results and caveats: Reports described diagnosis of cytomegalovirus status by the classifier as highly specific and sensitive. There was a cluster of highly shared sequence variants that was likely a sequencing artifact.

It was with 60 Vbeta and 13 Jbeta primers that the PCR ran. Measured with immunoSEQ multiplex PCR; TCRdb has only the in-frame clones, and not every one. The sample consists of approximately 210,000 clones, roughly 80% of them appearing once. Sequenced material: PBMCs. The TCR comes from a woman under 40 in good health and CMV-seropositive.

CDR3 DNA: TGTGCCAGCAGTTACTCGACAGGGCCCTATGGCTACACCTTC. This codes for CASSYSTGPYGYTF. The rearrangement joins TRBV6-5 to TRBJ1-2, with 7 bases lining up with TRBD1. This CDR3 has 14 residues. The trim removed 0 bases at V and 4 bases at J, leaving 2 bases unmatched. Germline loops: CDR1 MNHEY, CDR2 SVGAGI.